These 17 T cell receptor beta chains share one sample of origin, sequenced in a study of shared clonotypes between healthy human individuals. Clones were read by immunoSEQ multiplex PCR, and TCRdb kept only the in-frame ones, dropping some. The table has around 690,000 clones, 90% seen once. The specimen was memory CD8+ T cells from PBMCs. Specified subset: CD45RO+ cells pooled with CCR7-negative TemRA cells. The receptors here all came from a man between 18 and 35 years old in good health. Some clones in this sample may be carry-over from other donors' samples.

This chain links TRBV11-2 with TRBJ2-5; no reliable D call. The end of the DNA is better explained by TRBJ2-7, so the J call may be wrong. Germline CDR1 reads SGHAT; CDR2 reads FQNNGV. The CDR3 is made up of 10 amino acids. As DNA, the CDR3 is TGTGCCAGCAGCTTGAACGAGCAGTACTTC. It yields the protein CASSLNEQYF.

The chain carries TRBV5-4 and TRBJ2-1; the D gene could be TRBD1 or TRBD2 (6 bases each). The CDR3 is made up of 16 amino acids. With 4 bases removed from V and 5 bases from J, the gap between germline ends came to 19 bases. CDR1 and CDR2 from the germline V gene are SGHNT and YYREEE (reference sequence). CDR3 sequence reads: CASSLEGGRRDNEQFF. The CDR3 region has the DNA TGTGCCAGCAGCCTGGAGGGGGGACGCAGAGACAATGAGCAGTTCTTC.

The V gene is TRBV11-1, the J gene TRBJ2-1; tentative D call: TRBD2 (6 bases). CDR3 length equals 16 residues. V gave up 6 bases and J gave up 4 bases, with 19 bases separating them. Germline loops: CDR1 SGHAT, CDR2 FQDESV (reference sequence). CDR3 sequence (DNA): TGTGCCAGCAGAAACCCGGGGGACTTAGGTTACAATGAGCAGTTCTTC. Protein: CASRNPGDLGYNEQFF.

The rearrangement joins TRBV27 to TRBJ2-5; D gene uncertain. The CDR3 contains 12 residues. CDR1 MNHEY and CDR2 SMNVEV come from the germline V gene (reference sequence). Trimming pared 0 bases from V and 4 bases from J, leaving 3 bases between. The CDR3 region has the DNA TGTGCCAGCAGTTTATCCCCAGAGACCCAGTACTTC. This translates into CASSLSPETQYF.

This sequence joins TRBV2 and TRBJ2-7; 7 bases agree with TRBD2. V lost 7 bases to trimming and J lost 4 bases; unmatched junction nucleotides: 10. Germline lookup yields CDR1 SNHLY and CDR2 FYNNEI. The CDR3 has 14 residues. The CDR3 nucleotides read TGTGCCAGCACCTCCGGCCTAGCGGTGTACGAGCAGTACTTC. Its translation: CASTSGLAVYEQYF.

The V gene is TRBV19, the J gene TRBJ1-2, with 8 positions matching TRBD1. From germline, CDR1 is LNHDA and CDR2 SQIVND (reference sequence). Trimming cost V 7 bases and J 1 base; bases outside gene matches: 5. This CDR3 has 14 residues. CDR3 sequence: CASTYRGINYGYTF. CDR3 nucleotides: TGTGCCAGTACATACAGGGGGATTAACTATGGCTACACCTTC.

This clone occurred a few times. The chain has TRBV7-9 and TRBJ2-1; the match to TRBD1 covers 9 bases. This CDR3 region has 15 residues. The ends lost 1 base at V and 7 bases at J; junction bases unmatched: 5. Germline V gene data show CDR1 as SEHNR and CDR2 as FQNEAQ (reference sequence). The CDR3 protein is CASSLGQGVVNEQFF. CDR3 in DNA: TGTGCCAGCAGCTTAGGACAGGGGGTGGTGAATGAGCAGTTCTTC. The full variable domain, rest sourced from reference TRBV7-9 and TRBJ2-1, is DTGVSQNPRHKITKRGQNVTFRCDPISEHNRLYWYRQTLGQGPEFLTYFQNEAQLEKSRLLSDRFSAERPKGSFSTLEIQRTEQGDSAMYLCASSLGQGVVNEQFFGPGTRLTVL.

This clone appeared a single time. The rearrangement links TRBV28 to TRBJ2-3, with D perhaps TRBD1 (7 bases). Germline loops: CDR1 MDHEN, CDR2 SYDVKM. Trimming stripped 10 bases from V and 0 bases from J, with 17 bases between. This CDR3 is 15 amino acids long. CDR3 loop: CATIQGTSSTDTQYF. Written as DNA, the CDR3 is TGTGCCACCATACAGGGGACTTCTAGCACAGATACGCAGTATTTT. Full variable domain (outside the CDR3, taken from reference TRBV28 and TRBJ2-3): DVKVTQSSRYLVKRTGEKVFLECVQDMDHENMFWYRQDPGLGLRLIYFSYDVKMKEKGDIPEGYSVSREKKERFSLILESASTNQTSMYLCATIQGTSSTDTQYFGPGTRLTVL.

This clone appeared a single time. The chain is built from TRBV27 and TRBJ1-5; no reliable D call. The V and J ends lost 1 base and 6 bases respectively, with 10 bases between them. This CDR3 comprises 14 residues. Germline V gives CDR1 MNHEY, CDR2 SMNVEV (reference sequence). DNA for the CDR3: TGTGCCAGCAGTTTATTATCTGGCGCTCAGCCCCAGCATTTT. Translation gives CASSLLSGAQPQHF.

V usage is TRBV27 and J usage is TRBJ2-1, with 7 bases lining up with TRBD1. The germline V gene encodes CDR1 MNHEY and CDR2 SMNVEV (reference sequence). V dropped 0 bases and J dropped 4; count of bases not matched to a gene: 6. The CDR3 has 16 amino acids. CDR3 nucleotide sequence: TGTGCCAGCAGTTTATCTTGGGGACAGTTTTACAATGAGCAGTTCTTC. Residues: CASSLSWGQFYNEQFF.

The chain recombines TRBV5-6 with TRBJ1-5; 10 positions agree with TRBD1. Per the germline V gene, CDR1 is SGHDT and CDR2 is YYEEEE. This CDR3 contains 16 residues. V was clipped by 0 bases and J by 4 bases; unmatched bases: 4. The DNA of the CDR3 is TGTGCCAGCAGCTTGGGGACAGGGGGAGAAAATCAGCCCCAGCATTTT. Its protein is CASSLGTGGENQPQHF.

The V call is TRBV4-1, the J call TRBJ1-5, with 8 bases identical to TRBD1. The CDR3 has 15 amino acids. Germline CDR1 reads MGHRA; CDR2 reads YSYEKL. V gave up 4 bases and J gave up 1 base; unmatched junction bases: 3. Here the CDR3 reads CASSPRTGSNQPQHF. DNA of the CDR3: TGCGCCAGCAGCCCTCGGACAGGGAGCAATCAGCCCCAGCATTTT.

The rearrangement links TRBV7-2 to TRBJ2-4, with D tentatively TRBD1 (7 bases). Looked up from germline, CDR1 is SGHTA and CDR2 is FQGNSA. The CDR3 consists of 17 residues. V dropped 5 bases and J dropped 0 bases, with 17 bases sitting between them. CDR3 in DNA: TGTGCCAGCAGCGCGGGACAGTACCTTCGAGCCAAAAACATTCAGTACTTC. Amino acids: CASSAGQYLRAKNIQYF.

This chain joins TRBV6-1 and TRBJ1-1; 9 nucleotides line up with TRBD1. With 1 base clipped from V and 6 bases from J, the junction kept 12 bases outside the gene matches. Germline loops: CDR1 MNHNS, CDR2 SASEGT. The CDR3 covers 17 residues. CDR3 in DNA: TGTGCCAGCAGTGAAGTGGGATACAGGGGGCGCGGTCCTGAAGCTTTCTTT. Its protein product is CASSEVGYRGRGPEAFF.

CDR3 residues: CASNPYRENTEAFF. In DNA form, the CDR3 reads TGTGCCAGTAACCCATACCGGGAAAACACTGAAGCTTTCTTT. The rearrangement links TRBV19 to TRBJ1-1; D remains ambiguous. This CDR3 is 14 amino acids long. Germline V lookup: CDR1 LNHDA, CDR2 SQIVND (reference sequence). The V end lost 7 bases, the J end lost 2 bases, and 14 bases lay between the germline ends.

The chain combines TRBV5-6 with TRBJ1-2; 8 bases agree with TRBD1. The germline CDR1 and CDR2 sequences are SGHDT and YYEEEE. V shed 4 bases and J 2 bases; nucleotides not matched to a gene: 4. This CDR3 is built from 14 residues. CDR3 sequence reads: CASSAGQVNYGYTF. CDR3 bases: TGTGCCAGCAGCGCGGGACAGGTGAACTATGGCTACACCTTC.

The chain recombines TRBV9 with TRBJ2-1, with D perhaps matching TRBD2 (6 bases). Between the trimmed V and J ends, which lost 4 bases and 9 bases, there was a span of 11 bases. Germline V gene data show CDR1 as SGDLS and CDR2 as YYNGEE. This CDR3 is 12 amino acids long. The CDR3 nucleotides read TGTGCCAGCAGCATTAGCGGTGTTGAGCAGTTCTTC. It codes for CASSISGVEQFF.